This T cell receptor beta chain stems from a study of blood T cells in healthy people across ages. Study-level results: It was not known whether donors were CMV positive (a possible confounder of expanded clonotype changes).

The authors ran a second PCR of roughly 6 to 12 cycles using a sample-barcoded 5' primer and a J-beta primer mix. From the 5' RACE reads, TCRdb called clonotypes with MiXCR, one entry per CDR3 protein. The table has hundreds of thousands of distinct CDR3 sequences, roughly 44% seen once. This clonotype was picked up a small number of times. What it recognizes is unknown. CDR3 length equals 16 residues. Trimming removed 0 bases at V and 0 bases at J, with 9 bases between. The V gene's germline CDR1 is MNHEY and CDR2 SMNVEV (reference sequence). The TCR sequence derives from a man between 60 and 75 years old in good health. The sequenced sample was blood. The rearrangement uses TRBV27 and TRBJ2-1; D may correspond to TRBD1 or TRBD2 (5 bases each). The CDR3 DNA sequence: TGTGCCAGCAGTTTATCTTCCGGGACCTCCTACAATGAGCAGTTCTTC. Its translation: CASSLSSGTSYNEQFF.